This TCR beta chain was captured by sequencing in a study of shared clonotypes between healthy human individuals. Only CD45RO-negative cells positively selected for CCR7 counted as naive CD8 cells, so terminally differentiated effector memory CD45RA+ cells were excluded. The protocol was immunoSEQ multiplex PCR, while the TCRdb copy is restricted to in-frame clones and leaves out a portion. Among about 2.1 million clones listed, 85% to 95% were seen once. Material: naive CD8+ T cells from PBMCs. The TCR comes from a man between 18 and 29 years old in good health. Some clones in this sample may be carry-over from other donors' samples.

The CDR3, as DNA: TGTGCCAGCAGCTTAGTAGGAGGGACCCAGCATTTT. Translation: CASSLVGGTQHF. The J gene is TRBJ1-5, the V gene TRBV7-2, with no clear D. The germline V and J ends were trimmed by 1 base and 11 bases, with 9 bases remaining between them. This CDR3 has 12 amino acids. Germline CDR1 reads SGHTA; CDR2 reads FQGNSA.